These 27 T cell receptor beta chains were all obtained from the same sample, sequenced in a study of T cell responses to AZD1222 COVID-19 vaccine. The data were produced by immunoSEQ multiplex PCR, yet TCRdb's version contains in-frame clones alone and is incomplete. This table holds tens of thousands of clones, 80% to 95% found once. Sample: peripheral blood, taken 28 days after the second AZD1222 dose. The receptors derive from an adult who received the AZD1222 COVID-19 vaccine.

The V gene is TRBV4-3, the J gene TRBJ2-1; D is unclear. V shed 4 bases and J shed 7 bases, with 14 bases lying between them. The CDR3 spans 14 residues. Germline CDR1 is LGHNA and CDR2 is YSLEER. The CDR3 here is CASSPLGAYNEQFF. CDR3 DNA sequence: TGCGCCAGCAGCCCCCTAGGCGCTTATAATGAGCAGTTCTTC.

The count of this clone is one. The V call is TRBV4-3, the J call TRBJ1-1, with D unresolved. The V end was cut by 3 bases, the J end by 6 bases, with 14 bases between. This CDR3 contains 14 residues. Germline V CDR1 and CDR2: LGHNA, YSLEER. The DNA for the CDR3 is TGCGCCAGCAGCCAGGCGGTCTATACTGCTGAAGCTTTCTTT. This gives the protein CASSQAVYTAEAFF.

J is TRBJ1-1 and V is TRBV29-1; D gene ambiguous. The CDR3 spans 10 residues. V dropped 7 bases and J dropped 7 bases, with 10 bases sitting between them. CDR1 is SQVTM and CDR2 is ANQGSEA in the germline V gene. CDR3 region: CSALGDEAFF. The CDR3 DNA follows: TGCAGCGCCCTGGGAGATGAAGCTTTCTTT. Complete variable domain (other parts from reference TRBV29-1 and TRBJ1-1): SAVISQKPSRDICQRGTSLTIQCQVDSQVTMMFWYRQQPGQSLTLIATANQGSEATYESGFVIDKFPISRPNLTFSTLTVSNMSPEDSSIYLCSALGDEAFFGQGTRLTVV.

The rearrangement joins TRBV3-1 (or the pseudogene TRBV3-2) to TRBJ2-2; 14 nucleotides match TRBD2. V lost 5 bases to trimming and J lost 5 bases; unmatched junction nucleotides: 10. From germline, CDR1 is LGHDT and CDR2 YNNKEL (reference sequence). The CDR3 spans 18 residues. CDR3 region: CASSGRGLAGVGTGELFF. The CDR3 region has the DNA TGTGCCAGCAGCGGACGGGGACTAGCGGGAGTCGGGACCGGGGAGCTGTTTTTT.

This chain links TRBV3-1 (or the pseudogene TRBV3-2) with TRBJ2-1, with 9 bases fitting TRBD1. Germline V CDR1 and CDR2: LGHDT, YNNKEL (reference sequence). J lost 8 bases, V lost 4 bases, and 6 bases had no gene match. CDR3 size: 14 residues. This CDR3 is CASSRDRVIHEQFF. CDR3 DNA: TGTGCCAGCAGCCGGGACAGGGTTATTCATGAGCAGTTCTTC.

CDR3 region: CACMDGKTSNEKLFF. The CDR3 bases are TGTGCTTGCATGGACGGGAAAACGTCTAATGAAAAACTGTTTTTT. The V and J genes are TRBV2 and TRBJ1-4; D is unclear. The length of the CDR3 is 15 residues. Germline CDR1 SNHLY, CDR2 FYNNEI. Supplemented by reference TRBV2 and TRBJ1-4, the full variable domain reads EPEVTQTPSHQVTQMGQEVILRCVPISNHLYFYWYRQILGQKVEFLVSFYNNEISEKSEIFDDQFSVERPDGSNFTLKIRSTKLEDSAMYFCACMDGKTSNEKLFFGSGTQLSVL.

This sequence joins TRBV11-3 and TRBJ2-2, with D maybe TRBD1 (5 bases). Germline V gives CDR1 SGHNT, CDR2 YENEEA. The V gene lost 4 bases and the J gene lost 1 base, with 10 bases spanning the gap. The CDR3 has 15 residues. Here the CDR3 DNA reads TGTGCCAGCAGCTCCCAGGACAAGAACACCGGGGAGCTGTTTTTT. It yields the protein CASSSQDKNTGELFF.

V gene TRBV7-2 combines with J gene TRBJ2-3, with D hard to call. V shed 2 bases and J shed 3 bases, with 3 bases lying between them. Germline CDR1 and CDR2: SGHTA and FQGNSA. The CDR3 covers 12 residues. The CDR3 here is CASSLLTDTQYF. The CDR3 DNA reads as TGTGCCAGCAGCTTATTAACAGATACGCAGTATTTT. Using reference TRBV7-2 and TRBJ2-3 for the parts outside the CDR3, the full variable domain is GAGVSQSPSNKVTEKGKDVELRCDPISGHTALYWYRQSLGQGLEFLIYFQGNSAPDKSGLPSDRFSAERTGGSVSTLTIQRTQQEDSAVYLCASSLLTDTQYFGPGTRLTVL.

The rearrangement links TRBV7-3 to TRBJ2-1; 10 bases are shared with TRBD1. V trimming: 8 bases; J trimming: 6 bases; junction bases outside the gene matches: 4. Germline V lookup: CDR1 SGHTA, CDR2 FQGTGA. The CDR3 length is 13 residues. CDR3 DNA sequence: TGTGCCAGCGGGACAGGGGTCTCCAATGAGCAGTTCTTC. It codes for CASGTGVSNEQFF. Drawing the rest from reference TRBV7-3 and TRBJ2-1, the complete variable domain is GAGVSQTPSNKVTEKGKYVELRCDPISGHTALYWYRQSLGQGPEFLIYFQGTGAADDSGLPNDRFFAVRPEGSVSTLKIQRTERGDSAVYLCASGTGVSNEQFFGPGTRLTVL.

The CDR3 spells CASSLGRDRVYEQYF. Here the CDR3 DNA reads TGTGCCAGCAGTTTGGGCCGGGACAGGGTGTACGAGCAGTACTTC. The chain couples TRBV28 to TRBJ2-7; TRBD1 matches at 9 bases. Germline CDR1 MDHEN, CDR2 SYDVKM. CDR3 length: 15 residues. The V gene end was trimmed by 3 bases and the J gene end by 4 bases; junction bases not matched to a gene: 7. Together with reference TRBV28 and TRBJ2-7, the CDR3 gives the full variable domain: DVKVTQSSRYLVKRTGEKVFLECVQDMDHENMFWYRQDPGLGLRLIYFSYDVKMKEKGDIPEGYSVSREKKERFSLILESASTNQTSMYLCASSLGRDRVYEQYFGPGTRLTVT.

The gene calls are TRBV9 and TRBJ1-2; D remains unclear. CDR1 and CDR2 from the germline V gene are SGDLS and YYNGEE. V lost 0 bases, J lost 2 bases, and 8 bases lay in between. This CDR3 region has 14 residues. The CDR3 protein is CASSVAPSNYGYTF. The CDR3 DNA is TGTGCCAGCAGCGTAGCGCCCTCGAACTATGGCTACACCTTC. The whole variable domain, filled in from reference TRBV9 and TRBJ1-2, reads DSGVTQTPKHLITATGQRVTLRCSPRSGDLSVYWYQQSLDQGLQFLIQYYNGEERAKGNILERFSAQQFPDLHSELNLSSLELGDSALYFCASSVAPSNYGYTFGSGTRLTVV.

This clone was observed once. The chain employs TRBV13 and TRBJ2-3; 11 positions agree with TRBD1. V lost 5 bases, J lost 2 bases, and 15 bases stayed unmatched. Germline lookup yields CDR1 PRHDT and CDR2 FYEKMQ (reference sequence). This CDR3 spans 19 amino acids. The CDR3 loop reads CASSQTTYGTGGYTDTQYF. Here the CDR3 DNA reads TGTGCCAGCAGCCAAACAACATACGGGACAGGGGGATACACAGATACGCAGTATTTT. Complete variable domain (other parts from reference TRBV13 and TRBJ2-3): AAGVIQSPRHLIKEKRETATLKCYPIPRHDTVYWYQQGPGQDPQFLISFYEKMQSDKGSIPDRFSAQQFSDYHSELNMSSLELGDSALYFCASSQTTYGTGGYTDTQYFGPGTRLTVL.

This chain joins TRBV19 and TRBJ2-7, with D perhaps matching TRBD2 (6 bases). CDR1 and CDR2 from the germline V gene are LNHDA and SQIVND (reference sequence). The CDR3 loop spans 15 amino acids. V gave up 6 bases and J gave up 3 bases, with 18 bases separating them. DNA of the CDR3: TGTGCCAGTAGCCCTGGAGTCGGGGGAAGCTACGAGCAGTACTTC. This codes for CASSPGVGGSYEQYF.

V is TRBV25-1 and J is TRBJ1-1; maybe TRBD1 (6 bases). V lost 6 bases and J 1 base, leaving 18 bases between the germline ends. This CDR3 is built from 16 residues. Germline values: CDR1 MGHDK, CDR2 SYGVNS. The CDR3 here is CASSQTGGGSNTEAFF. The CDR3 DNA is TGTGCCAGCAGCCAAACTGGAGGGGGATCGAACACTGAAGCTTTCTTT. Drawing the rest from reference TRBV25-1 and TRBJ1-1, the complete variable domain is EADIYQTPRYLVIGTGKKITLECSQTMGHDKMYWYQQDPGMELHLIHYSYGVNSTEKGDLSSESTVSRIRTEHFPLTLESARPSHTSQYLCASSQTGGGSNTEAFFGQGTRLTVV.

In its sample, this clone is medium-sized. The chain is built from TRBV7-9 and TRBJ1-2; D is possibly TRBD1 (5 bases). The CDR3 covers 13 residues. Trimming stripped 1 base from V and 8 bases from J, with 11 bases between. Germline assignment: CDR1 SEHNR and CDR2 FQNEAQ (reference sequence). The CDR3 sequence: CASSLGAGSGYTF. The CDR3 bases are TGTGCCAGCAGCTTAGGAGCAGGGTCGGGCTACACCTTC.

The chain is built from TRBV6-6 and TRBJ2-7; TRBD2 matches 7 bases. CDR1 is MNHNY and CDR2 is SVGAGI in the germline V gene (reference sequence). The V and J ends lost 5 bases and 5 bases, in that order; junction bases with no gene match: 18. This CDR3 is built from 17 residues. Written as DNA, the CDR3 is TGTGCCAGCAGTCTACGAAGCGGGGCAGGGCCTTCCAACGAGCAGTACTTC. It specifies CASSLRSGAGPSNEQYF.

The CDR3 DNA reads as TGTGCCATCGAAACTGGGCACGAGCAGTACTTC. It is translated as CAIETGHEQYF. J is TRBJ2-7 and V is TRBV10-3, with D unclear. Trimming pared 8 bases from V and 5 bases from J, leaving 10 bases between. Germline CDR1 ENHRY, CDR2 SYGVKD. This CDR3 spans 11 amino acids.

The chain links TRBV27 to TRBJ2-7; D possibly corresponds to TRBD2 (5 bases). V lost 6 bases and J 6 bases, leaving 18 bases between the germline ends. The V gene's germline CDR1 is MNHEY and CDR2 SMNVEV (reference sequence). This CDR3 is 14 amino acids long. The CDR3 nucleotides are TGTGCCAGCAGGCCCCCTAGCTCGGGCTCCGAGCAGTACTTC. Translating gives CASRPPSSGSEQYF.

The chain employs TRBV4-2 and TRBJ1-6, with D possibly being TRBD1 (6 bases). The germline V and J ends were trimmed by 0 bases and 8 bases, with 14 bases remaining between them. CDR3 length: 16 residues. The germline gives CDR1 LGHNA, CDR2 YNFKEQ. The CDR3 region has the DNA TGTGCCAGCAGCCAAGATGATGGCAGGGGTTATTCACCCCTCCACTTT. It yields the protein CASSQDDGRGYSPLHF.

The DNA for the CDR3 is TGTGCCAGCTCTCGGCAGGAGTCCACTGAAGCTTTCTTT. Its protein is CASSRQESTEAFF. The rearrangement uses TRBV18 and TRBJ1-1; D unresolved. The CDR3 is made up of 13 amino acids. Germline V gene data show CDR1 as KGHSH and CDR2 as LQKENI. V was cut by 6 bases and J by 4 bases, with 12 bases left in between.

V is TRBV5-6 and J is TRBJ2-7, with unresolved D. This CDR3 spans 13 amino acids. Trimming pared 4 bases from V and 3 bases from J, leaving 11 bases between. The V gene's germline CDR1 is SGHDT and CDR2 YYEEEE. As DNA, the CDR3 is TGTGCCAGCAGCCCCCGAATAGACTACGAGCAGTACTTC. Translated: CASSPRIDYEQYF. Based on the CDR3 plus reference TRBV5-6 and TRBJ2-7, the full variable domain is DAGVTQSPTHLIKTRGQQVTLRCSPKSGHDTVSWYQQALGQGPQFIFQYYEEEERQRGNFPDRFSGHQFPNYSSELNVNALLLGDSALYLCASSPRIDYEQYFGPGTRLTVT.

The chain has TRBV19 and TRBJ1-4, with TRBD1 matching over 7 bases. After removal of 5 bases from V and 3 bases from J, the junction contained 6 bases not matched to a gene. Germline CDR1 and CDR2: LNHDA and SQIVND (reference sequence). This CDR3 is 15 amino acids long. CDR3: CASSGTGQPNEKLFF. Written as DNA, the CDR3 is TGTGCCAGTAGTGGTACGGGACAGCCTAATGAAAAACTGTTTTTT.

The rearrangement links TRBV7-2 to TRBJ1-6, with D unclear. In germline, CDR1 is SGHTA, CDR2 FQGNSA. With 9 bases removed from V and 9 bases from J, the gap between germline ends came to 21 bases. The CDR3 totals 15 residues. DNA of the CDR3: TGTGCCAGACCCACCGGCCCTACCCCTCCTTCACCCCTCCACTTT. Encoded protein: CARPTGPTPPSPLHF. Full variable domain (rest looked up from reference TRBV7-2 and TRBJ1-6): GAGVSQSPSNKVTEKGKDVELRCDPISGHTALYWYRQSLGQGLEFLIYFQGNSAPDKSGLPSDRFSAERTGGSVSTLTIQRTQQEDSAVYLCARPTGPTPPSPLHFGNGTRLTVT.

V is TRBV28 and J is TRBJ1-2, with TRBD1 matching 8 bases. Per the germline V gene, CDR1 is MDHEN and CDR2 is SYDVKM. Trimming cost V 5 bases and J 7 bases; bases outside gene matches: 6. This CDR3 region has 13 residues. This CDR3 reads CASSRQGRVGYTF. CDR3 DNA sequence: TGTGCCAGCAGTCGACAGGGGCGGGTTGGCTACACCTTC.

The J gene is TRBJ1-2, the V gene TRBV7-2, with 10 bases identical to TRBD1. V trimming: 5 bases; J trimming: 2 bases; junction bases outside the gene matches: 5. The CDR3 is made up of 15 amino acids. Germline V gives CDR1 SGHTA, CDR2 FQGNSA. The CDR3 region has the DNA TGTGCCAGCAGCCCCAGACAGGGGGCAAACTATGGCTACACCTTC. Its translation is CASSPRQGANYGYTF.

This sequence joins TRBV12-3 or TRBV12-4 and TRBJ1-1; D unclear. With 3 bases removed from V and 3 bases from J, the gap between germline ends came to 5 bases. CDR3 length equals 12 residues. CDR3 sequence: CASSFGDTEAFF. The CDR3 bases are TGTGCCAGCAGTTTCGGGGACACTGAAGCTTTCTTT.

The rearrangement uses TRBV24-1 and TRBJ1-2; no clear D. Germline CDR1 reads KGHDR; CDR2 reads SFDVKD. Trimming took 3 bases from V and 7 from J, leaving 11 bases between them. This CDR3 is 13 amino acids long. The DNA for the CDR3 is TGTGCCACCAGTGATAGGTGGGCAGGTGGCTACACCTTC. Translated: CATSDRWAGGYTF.